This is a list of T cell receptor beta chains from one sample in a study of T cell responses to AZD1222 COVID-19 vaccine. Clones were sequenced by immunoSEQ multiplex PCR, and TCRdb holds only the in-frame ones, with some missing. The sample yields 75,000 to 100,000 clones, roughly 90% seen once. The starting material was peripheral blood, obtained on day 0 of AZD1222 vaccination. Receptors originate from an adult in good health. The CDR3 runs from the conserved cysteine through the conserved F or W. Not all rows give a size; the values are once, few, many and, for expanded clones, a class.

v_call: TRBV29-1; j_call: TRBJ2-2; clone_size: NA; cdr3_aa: CSVDEGPGELFF
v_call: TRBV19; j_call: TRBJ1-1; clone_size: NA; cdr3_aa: CASSITGEGTEAFF
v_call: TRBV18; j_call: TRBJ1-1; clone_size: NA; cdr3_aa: CASSPPSRTEAFF
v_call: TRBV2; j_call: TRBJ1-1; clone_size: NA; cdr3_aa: CASDGLRNTEAFF
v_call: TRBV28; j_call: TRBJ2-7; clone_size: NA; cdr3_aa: CASSSLGPMGEQYF
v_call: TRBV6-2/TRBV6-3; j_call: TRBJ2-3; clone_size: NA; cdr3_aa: CASSEVRDTQYF
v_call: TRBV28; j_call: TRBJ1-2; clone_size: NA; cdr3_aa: CASSSTGQGYTF
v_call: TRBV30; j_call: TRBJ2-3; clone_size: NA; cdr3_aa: CAWSSTGGPDTQYF
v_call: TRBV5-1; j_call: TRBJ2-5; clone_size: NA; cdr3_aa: CASSLLAGEETQYF
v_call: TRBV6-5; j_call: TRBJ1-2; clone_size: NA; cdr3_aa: CASRDSGQIYGYTF
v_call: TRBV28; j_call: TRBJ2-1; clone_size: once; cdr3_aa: CASSLPQNYNEQFF
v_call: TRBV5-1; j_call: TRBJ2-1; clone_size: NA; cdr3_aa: CASSLTTASSYNEQFF
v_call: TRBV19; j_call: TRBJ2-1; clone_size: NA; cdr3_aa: CASKANSYNEQFF
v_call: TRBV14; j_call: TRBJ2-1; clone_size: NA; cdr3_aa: CASSQVIRAGGHNEQFF
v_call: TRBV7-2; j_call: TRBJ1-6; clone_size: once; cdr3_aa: CASSARRTVGSPLHF
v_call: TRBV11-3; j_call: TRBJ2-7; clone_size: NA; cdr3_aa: CASSGGQGRSYEQYF
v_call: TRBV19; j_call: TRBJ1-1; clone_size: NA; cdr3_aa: CASLGRRNTEAFF
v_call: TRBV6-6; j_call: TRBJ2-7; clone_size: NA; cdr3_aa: CASSGTGLSLGEQYF
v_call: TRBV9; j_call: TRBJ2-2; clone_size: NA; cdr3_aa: CASSVGGLLTGELFF
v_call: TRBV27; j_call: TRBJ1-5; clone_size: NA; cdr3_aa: CASSPRRVGQPQHF
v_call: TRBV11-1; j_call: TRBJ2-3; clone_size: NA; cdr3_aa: CASSVAGEVDTQYF
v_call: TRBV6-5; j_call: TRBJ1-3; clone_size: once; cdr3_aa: CASSYSVTGSGNTIYF
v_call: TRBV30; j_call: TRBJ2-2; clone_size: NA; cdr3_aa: CAWSVGGTGELFF